This T cell receptor (beta chain) was identified during a study of T cell responses to AZD1222 COVID-19 vaccine. The table lists this clone with a count of one. There are 15 residues in the CDR3. Deletions cut 0 bases from V and 5 bases from J, with 13 bases between. CDR1 is ENHRY and CDR2 is SYGVKD in the germline V gene. Sequenced by immunoSEQ multiplex PCR; TCRdb stores in-frame clones only, minus some. The sample carries about 180,000 clones, roughly 88% recorded once. The TCR originated in an adult in good health. The sequences come from peripheral blood, collected on day 0 of AZD1222 vaccination. The chain is built from TRBV10-3 and TRBJ2-5; D is unclear. The CDR3 sequence: CAISESSSQGETQYF. The CDR3 region has the DNA TGTGCCATCAGTGAGTCGTCTAGTCAAGGGGAGACCCAGTACTTC.